These T cell receptor beta chains were read from a single sample in a study of blood T cell repertoires in COVID-19. Sequencing used immunoSEQ multiplex PCR; TCRdb keeps in-frame clones, though not all of them. Of around 140,000 clones in the sample, about 90% were seen once. The sample was peripheral blood. All receptors come from an elderly man with acute or convalescent COVID-19. Each CDR3 is given with its conserved first and last residue. A D gene is named only where the DNA matches it firmly. Not all rows give a size; the values are once, few, many and, for expanded clones, a class.

cdr3_nt cdr3_aa clone_size v_call d_call j_call
TGTGCCAGCAGTGGGCGGGGACTAGGTGTCAATGAGCAGTTCTTC CASSGRGLGVNEQFF - TRBV27 TRBD2 TRBJ2-1
TGCGCCAGCAGCCTGGCGGGGTCCGAAGCTTTCTTT CASSLAGSEAFF - TRBV5-1 - TRBJ1-1
TGTGCCAGCAGCTTAGCCGAGATGAACACTGAAGCTTTCTTT CASSLAEMNTEAFF - TRBV7-8 - TRBJ1-1
TGTGCCAGCTCAAACGGACAGGTGGTCTACGAGCAGTACTTC CASSNGQVVYEQYF - TRBV18 TRBD1 TRBJ2-7
TGTGCCAGCAGCCCCCAGGGGGGCCAGCCCCAGCATTTT CASSPQGGQPQHF once TRBV28 TRBD1 TRBJ1-5
TGTGCCAGCAGCCCCGCCTTTTGGAGTGAAGAAGGAAAACTGTTTTTT CASSPAFWSEEGKLFF - TRBV3-1/TRBV3-2 - TRBJ1-4
TGTGCCAGCTCCGAGGCGGGAGAAGATACGCAGTATTTT CASSEAGEDTQYF - TRBV28 TRBD2 TRBJ2-3
TGCGCCAGCAGCTTGAGGGCGGGCGGTGAGCAGTTCTTC CASSLRAGGEQFF - TRBV5-1 - TRBJ2-1
TGTGCCAGCAGTGACGCGTCTGCTATTGGAAACACCATATATTTT CASSDASAIGNTIYF - TRBV6-1 - TRBJ1-3
TGTGCCAGCAGCCTCGGACAGGTGGGCTTCCACACCTTC CASSLGQVGFHTF - TRBV11-2 TRBD1 TRBJ1-2
TGCGCCAGCAGCTTGGCCCTAGCGGGGGTCAATGAGCAGTTCTTC CASSLALAGVNEQFF - TRBV5-1 TRBD2 TRBJ2-1
TGTGCCAGCTCACCGGGTTCCCCCAAGACAGGGGGCACTAACTATGGCTACACCTTC CASSPGSPKTGGTNYGYTF - TRBV18 TRBD1 TRBJ1-2
TGTGCCAGCAGCCAAGGGGTGAGGGAGTACTTC CASSQGVREYF - TRBV3-1/TRBV3-2 - TRBJ2-7
TGTGCCAGCAGTTATCGTGGGACAGGGGGCCGCTCACCCCTCCACTTT CASSYRGTGGRSPLHF - TRBV6-5 TRBD1 TRBJ1-6
TGTGCCAGCAGTAAGCACTTCGGGACTAGCCCAGATACGCAGTATTTT CASSKHFGTSPDTQYF few TRBV11-2 TRBD2 TRBJ2-3
TGCGCCACCAAACCGGGACAGGGAAGCTCCGAGCAGTACTTC CATKPGQGSSEQYF - TRBV5-1 TRBD1 TRBJ2-7
TGTGCCAGCAGCCAAGACACCACCCTCCGTGTTTTT CASSQDTTLRVF - TRBV7-9 - TRBJ1-4
TGCGCCAGCACCAAACAGGGACCTGAGGAGACCCAGTACTTC CASTKQGPEETQYF once TRBV5-1 - TRBJ2-5
TGCGCCAGCAGCACGGAAGCGGGTTCCTACAATGAGCAGTTCTTC CASSTEAGSYNEQFF - TRBV5-1 - TRBJ2-1
TGTGCCAGCAGTTTCCGGGAACAGCCCCAGCATTTT CASSFREQPQHF - TRBV28 - TRBJ1-5
TGTGCCAGCCGGGACAGGTCCTATAATTCACCCCTCCACTTT CASRDRSYNSPLHF - TRBV3-1/TRBV3-2 TRBD1 TRBJ1-6
TGTGCCAGCAGCTTTAGAGGGGGCAGGGCCAATCAGCCCCAGCATTTT CASSFRGGRANQPQHF - TRBV12-1 - TRBJ1-5
TGTGCCAGCAGTGAAAGAAATTGGGCTGGCGGGGTTGGTTATTTT CASSERNWAGGVGYF - TRBV6-1 - TRBJ1-3
TGTGCCAGTAGTATCCAGGCCGTGGGCGGGGAGCTGTTTTTT CASSIQAVGGELFF - TRBV19 - TRBJ2-2
TGCGCCAGCAGGCAGAGGTGTCAGGGAAACATTCAGTACTTC CASRQRCQGNIQYF - TRBV23-1 - TRBJ2-4
TGCGCCAGCAGTGAACCGGGCGGGGAGCTGTTTTTT CASSEPGGELFF - TRBV5-1 - TRBJ2-2
TGTGCCAGTACCTCGACAGGGGGCTACTATGGCTACACCTTC CASTSTGGYYGYTF - TRBV19 TRBD1 TRBJ1-2
TGTGCCAGCAGTACAGGGGGGGTGGCGGAGACCCAGTACTTC CASSTGGVAETQYF - TRBV6-5 - TRBJ2-5
TGTGCCAGCAGAGCTTTAGACAGCGGCTACACCTTC CASRALDSGYTF - TRBV5-6 - TRBJ1-2
TGTGCCAGCTGGGGCGGAGGCAATCAGCCCCAGCATTTT CASWGGGNQPQHF few TRBV6-5 - TRBJ1-5
TGTGCCAGCAAAGGACAGCCGAACACTGAAGCTTTCTTT CASKGQPNTEAFF - TRBV3-1/TRBV3-2 - TRBJ1-1
TGTGCCAGCAGCCCGCCCGGGACAGGGGATCTGAACACTGAAGCTTTCTTT CASSPPGTGDLNTEAFF few TRBV4-2 TRBD1 TRBJ1-1
TGCGCCAGCAGCCGCGAAGGGGCGGGAGTCTCAGATACGCAGTATTTT CASSREGAGVSDTQYF - TRBV5-1 TRBD2 TRBJ2-3
TGCGCCAGCAGCCCGGGACCGGGAGGCGAGACCCAGTACTTC CASSPGPGGETQYF - TRBV5-1 TRBD2 TRBJ2-5
TGTGCCAGCAGCTTGGGACAGGGAACTGGGGCCAACGTCCTGACTTTC CASSLGQGTGANVLTF - TRBV7-9 TRBD1 TRBJ2-6
TGTGCCAGCAGCCCATGCTCTAAGCGGGAGGGGAGGACAGATACGCAGTATTTT CASSPCSKREGRTDTQYF once TRBV21-1 - TRBJ2-3
TGTGCCAGCAGCTTAGGTACGCTAGGTCTCTACGAGCAGTACTTC CASSLGTLGLYEQYF - TRBV7-9 - TRBJ2-7